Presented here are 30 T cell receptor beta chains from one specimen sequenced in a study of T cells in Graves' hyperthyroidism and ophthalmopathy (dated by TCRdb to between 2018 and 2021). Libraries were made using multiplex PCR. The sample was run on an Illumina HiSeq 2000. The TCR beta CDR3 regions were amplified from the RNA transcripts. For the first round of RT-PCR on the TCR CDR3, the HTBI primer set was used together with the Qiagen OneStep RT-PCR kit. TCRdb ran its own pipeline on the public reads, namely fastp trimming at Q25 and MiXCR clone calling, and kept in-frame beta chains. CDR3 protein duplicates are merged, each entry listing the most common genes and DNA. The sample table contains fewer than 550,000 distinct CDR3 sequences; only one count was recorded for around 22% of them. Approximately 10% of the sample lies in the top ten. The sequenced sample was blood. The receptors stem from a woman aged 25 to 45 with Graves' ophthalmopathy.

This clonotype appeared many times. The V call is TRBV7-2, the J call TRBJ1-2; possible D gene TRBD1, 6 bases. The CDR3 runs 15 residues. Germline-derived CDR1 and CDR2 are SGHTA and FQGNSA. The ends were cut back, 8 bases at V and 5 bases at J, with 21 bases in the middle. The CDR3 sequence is CASSEKQGTGYGYTF. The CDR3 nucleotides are TGTGCCAGCTCAGAAAAACAGGGTACGGGGTATGGCTACACCTTC.

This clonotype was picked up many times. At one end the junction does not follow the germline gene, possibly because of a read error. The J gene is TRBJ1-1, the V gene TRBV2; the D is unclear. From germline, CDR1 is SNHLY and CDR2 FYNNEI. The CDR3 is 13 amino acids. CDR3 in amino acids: CAGSLDQNTEAFF. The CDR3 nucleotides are TGTGCCGGCAGCCTCGACCAGAACACTGAAGCTTTCTTT.

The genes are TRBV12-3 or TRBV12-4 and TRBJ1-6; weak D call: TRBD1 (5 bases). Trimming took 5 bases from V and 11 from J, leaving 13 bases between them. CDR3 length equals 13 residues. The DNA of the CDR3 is TGTGCCAGCAGTCTCCGGGACGGGACACCCCTCCACTTT. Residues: CASSLRDGTPLHF.

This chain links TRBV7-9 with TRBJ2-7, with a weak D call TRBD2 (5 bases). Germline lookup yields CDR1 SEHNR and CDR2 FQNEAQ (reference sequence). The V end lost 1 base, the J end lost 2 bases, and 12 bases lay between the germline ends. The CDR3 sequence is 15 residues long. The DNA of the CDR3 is TGTGCCAGCAGCTTAGGCCCGGGGTTCACCTACGAGCAGTACTTC. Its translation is CASSLGPGFTYEQYF.

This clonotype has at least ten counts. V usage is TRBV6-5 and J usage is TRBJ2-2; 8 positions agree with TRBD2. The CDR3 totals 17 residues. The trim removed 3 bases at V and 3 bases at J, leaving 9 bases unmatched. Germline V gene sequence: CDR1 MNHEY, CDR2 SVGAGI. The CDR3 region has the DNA TGTGCCAGCAGTTATCGGCTACTAGCGGACTACACCGGGGAGCTGTTTTTT. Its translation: CASSYRLLADYTGELFF.

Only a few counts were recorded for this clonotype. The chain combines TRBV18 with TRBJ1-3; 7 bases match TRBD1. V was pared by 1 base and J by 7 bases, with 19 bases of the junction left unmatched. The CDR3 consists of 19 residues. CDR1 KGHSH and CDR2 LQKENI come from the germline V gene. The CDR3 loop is CASSPRLISRTGDVNTIYF. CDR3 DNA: TGTGCCAGCTCACCACGGCTTATTTCGCGGACAGGAGACGTGAACACCATATATTTT.

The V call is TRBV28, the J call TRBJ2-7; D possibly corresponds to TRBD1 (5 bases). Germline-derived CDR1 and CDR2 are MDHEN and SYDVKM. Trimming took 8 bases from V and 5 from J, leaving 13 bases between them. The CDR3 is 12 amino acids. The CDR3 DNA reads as TGTGCCAGCCGGCAGGACATACACGAGCAGTACTTC. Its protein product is CASRQDIHEQYF.

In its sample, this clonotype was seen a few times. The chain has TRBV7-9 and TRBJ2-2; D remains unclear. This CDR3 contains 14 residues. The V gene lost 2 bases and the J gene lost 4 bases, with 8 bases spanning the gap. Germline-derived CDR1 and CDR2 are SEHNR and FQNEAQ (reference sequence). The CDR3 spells CASSLLPGTGELFF. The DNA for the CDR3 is TGTGCCAGCAGCTTACTCCCCGGCACCGGGGAGCTGTTTTTT.

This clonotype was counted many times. The CDR3 DNA reads as TGTGCCACCGAGAGCGGGGGGGACACCGGGGAGCTGTTTTTT. It is translated as CATESGGDTGELFF. The rearrangement uses TRBV24-1 and TRBJ2-2, with TRBD2 matching over 10 bases. Losses at the gene ends were 9 bases for V and 3 bases for J; bases not matched to a gene: 3. Germline CDR1 reads KGHDR; CDR2 reads SFDVKD. This CDR3 spans 14 amino acids.

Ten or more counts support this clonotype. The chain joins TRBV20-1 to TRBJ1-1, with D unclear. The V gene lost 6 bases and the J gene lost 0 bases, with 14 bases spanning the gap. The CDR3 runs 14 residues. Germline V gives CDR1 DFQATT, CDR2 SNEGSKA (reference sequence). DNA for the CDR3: TGCAGTGCCCCAAGGTGGGGAATGAACACTGAAGCTTTCTTT. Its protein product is CSAPRWGMNTEAFF.

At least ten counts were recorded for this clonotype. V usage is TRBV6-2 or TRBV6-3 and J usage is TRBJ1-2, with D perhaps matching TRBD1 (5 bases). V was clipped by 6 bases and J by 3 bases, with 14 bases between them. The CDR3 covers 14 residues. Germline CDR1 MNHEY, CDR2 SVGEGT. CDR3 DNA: TGTGCCAGCAGCGTGGACGGGGGGGACTATGGCTACACCTTC. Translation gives CASSVDGGDYGYTF.

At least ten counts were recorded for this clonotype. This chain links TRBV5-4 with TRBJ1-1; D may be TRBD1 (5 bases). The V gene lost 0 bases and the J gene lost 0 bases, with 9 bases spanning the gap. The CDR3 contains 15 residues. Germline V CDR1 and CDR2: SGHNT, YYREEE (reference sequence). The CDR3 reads CASSLVQGLNTEAFF. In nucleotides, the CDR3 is TGTGCCAGCAGCTTGGTGCAGGGACTGAACACTGAAGCTTTCTTT.

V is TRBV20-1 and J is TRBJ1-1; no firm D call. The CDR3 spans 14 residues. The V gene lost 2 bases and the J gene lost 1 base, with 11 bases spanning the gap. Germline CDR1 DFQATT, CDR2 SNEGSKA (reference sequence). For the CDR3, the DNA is TGCAGTGCTAGAAAGGAATTACCGAACACTGAAGCTTTCTTT. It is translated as CSARKELPNTEAFF.

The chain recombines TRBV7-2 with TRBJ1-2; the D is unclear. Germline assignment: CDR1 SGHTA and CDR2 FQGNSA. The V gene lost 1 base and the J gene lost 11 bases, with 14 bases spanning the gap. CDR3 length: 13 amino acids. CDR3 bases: TGTGCCAGCAGCTTAGTATTGGCCGGCGGTTACACCTTC. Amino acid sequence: CASSLVLAGGYTF.

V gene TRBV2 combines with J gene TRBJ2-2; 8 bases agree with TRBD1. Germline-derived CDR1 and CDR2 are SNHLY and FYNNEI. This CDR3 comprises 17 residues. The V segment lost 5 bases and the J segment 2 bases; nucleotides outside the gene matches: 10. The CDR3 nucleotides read TGTGCCAGCAGTAACCCGGACAGGGTGCCCAACACCGGGGAGCTGTTTTTT. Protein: CASSNPDRVPNTGELFF.

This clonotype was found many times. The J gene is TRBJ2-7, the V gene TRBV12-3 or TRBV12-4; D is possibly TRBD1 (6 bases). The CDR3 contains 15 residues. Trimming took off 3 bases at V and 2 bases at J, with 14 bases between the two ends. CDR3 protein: CASSFGKGEAYEQYF. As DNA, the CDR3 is TGTGCCAGCAGTTTTGGTAAGGGGGAAGCCTACGAGCAGTACTTC.

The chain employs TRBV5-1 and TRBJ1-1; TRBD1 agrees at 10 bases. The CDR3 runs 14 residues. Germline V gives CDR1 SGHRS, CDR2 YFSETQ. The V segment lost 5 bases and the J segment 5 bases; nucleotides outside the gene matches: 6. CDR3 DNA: TGCGCCAGCAGTCAACGACAGGGGGCGACTGAAGCTTTCTTT. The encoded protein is CASSQRQGATEAFF.

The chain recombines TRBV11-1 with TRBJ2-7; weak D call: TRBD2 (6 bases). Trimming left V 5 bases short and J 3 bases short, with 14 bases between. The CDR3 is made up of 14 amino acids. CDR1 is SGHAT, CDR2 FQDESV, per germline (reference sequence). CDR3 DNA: TGTGCCAGCAGCCTCCGGGACTTACGCTACGAGCAGTACTTC. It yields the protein CASSLRDLRYEQYF.

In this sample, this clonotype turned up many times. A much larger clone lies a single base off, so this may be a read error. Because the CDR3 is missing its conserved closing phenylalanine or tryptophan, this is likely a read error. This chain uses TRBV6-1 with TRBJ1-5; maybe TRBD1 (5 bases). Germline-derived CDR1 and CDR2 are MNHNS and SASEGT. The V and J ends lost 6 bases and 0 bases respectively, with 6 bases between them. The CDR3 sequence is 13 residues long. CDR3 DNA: TGTGCCAGCAGCAGGGTTAGCAATCAGCCCCAGCATCTT. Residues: CASSRVSNQPQHL.

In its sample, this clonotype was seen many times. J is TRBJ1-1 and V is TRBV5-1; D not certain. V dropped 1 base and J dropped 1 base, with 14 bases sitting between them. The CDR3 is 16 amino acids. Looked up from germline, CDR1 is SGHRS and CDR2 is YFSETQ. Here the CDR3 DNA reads TGCGCCAGCAGCTTGAGGGCCTGGACGGAGAACACTGAAGCTTTCTTT. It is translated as CASSLRAWTENTEAFF.

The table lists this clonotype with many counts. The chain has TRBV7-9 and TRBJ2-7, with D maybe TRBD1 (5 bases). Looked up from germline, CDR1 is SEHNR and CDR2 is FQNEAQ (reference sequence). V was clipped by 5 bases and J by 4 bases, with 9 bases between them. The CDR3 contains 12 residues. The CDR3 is CASSRGNYEQYF. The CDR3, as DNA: TGTGCCAGCAGCAGGGGAAATTACGAGCAGTACTTC.

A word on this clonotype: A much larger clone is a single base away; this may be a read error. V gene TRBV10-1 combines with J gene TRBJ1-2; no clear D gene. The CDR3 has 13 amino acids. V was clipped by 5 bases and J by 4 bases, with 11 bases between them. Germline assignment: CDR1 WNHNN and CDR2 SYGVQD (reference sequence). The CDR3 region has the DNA TGCGCCAGCAGTCTATCATGGGTCTATGGCTACACCTTC. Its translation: CASSLSWVYGYTF.

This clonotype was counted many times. CDR3 in DNA: TGTGCCAGCAGCCCTCAGGGGGGAAACCAGCCCCAGCATTTT. As protein: CASSPQGGNQPQHF. This chain links TRBV19 with TRBJ1-5, with 7 bases identical to TRBD1. Germline V gene data show CDR1 as LNHDA and CDR2 as SQIVND (reference sequence). V dropped 9 bases and J dropped 7; count of bases not matched to a gene: 12. This CDR3 has 14 residues.

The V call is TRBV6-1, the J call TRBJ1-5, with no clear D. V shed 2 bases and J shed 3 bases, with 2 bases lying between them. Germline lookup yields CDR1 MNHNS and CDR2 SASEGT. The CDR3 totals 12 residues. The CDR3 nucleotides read TGTGCCAGCAGTGAAACCAATCAGCCCCAGCATTTT. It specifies CASSETNQPQHF.

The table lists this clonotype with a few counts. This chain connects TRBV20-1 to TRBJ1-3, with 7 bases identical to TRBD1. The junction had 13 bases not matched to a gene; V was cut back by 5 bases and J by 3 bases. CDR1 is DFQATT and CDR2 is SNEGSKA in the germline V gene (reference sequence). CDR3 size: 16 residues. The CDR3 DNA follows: TGCAGTGCTTCACCCCCACAGGGGATGAGTGGAAACACCATATATTTT. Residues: CSASPPQGMSGNTIYF.

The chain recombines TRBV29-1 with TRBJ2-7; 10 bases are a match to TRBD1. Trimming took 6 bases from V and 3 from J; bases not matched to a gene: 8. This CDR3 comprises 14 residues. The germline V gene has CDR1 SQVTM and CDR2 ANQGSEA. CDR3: CSVTGQGGVYEQYF. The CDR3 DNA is TGCAGCGTAACCGGACAGGGGGGGGTCTACGAGCAGTACTTC.

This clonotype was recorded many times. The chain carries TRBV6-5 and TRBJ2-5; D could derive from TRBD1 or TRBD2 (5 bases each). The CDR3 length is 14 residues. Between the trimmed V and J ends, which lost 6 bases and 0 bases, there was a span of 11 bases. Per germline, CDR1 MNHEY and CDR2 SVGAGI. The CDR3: CASSQGRHQETQYF. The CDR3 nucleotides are TGTGCCAGCAGCCAGGGACGGCACCAAGAGACCCAGTACTTC.

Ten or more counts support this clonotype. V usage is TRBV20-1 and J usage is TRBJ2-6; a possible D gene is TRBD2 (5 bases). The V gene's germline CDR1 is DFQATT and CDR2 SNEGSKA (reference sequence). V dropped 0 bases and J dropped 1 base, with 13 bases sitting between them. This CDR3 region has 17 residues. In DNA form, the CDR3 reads TGCAGTGCTAGAGATGATCCCCAGCGGTCTGGGGCCAACGTCCTGACTTTC. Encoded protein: CSARDDPQRSGANVLTF.

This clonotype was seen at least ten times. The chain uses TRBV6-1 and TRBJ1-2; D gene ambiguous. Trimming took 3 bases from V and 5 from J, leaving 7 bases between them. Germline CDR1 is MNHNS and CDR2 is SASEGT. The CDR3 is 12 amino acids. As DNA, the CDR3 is TGTGCCAGCAGTGATTTCGGATATGGCTACACCTTC. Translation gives CASSDFGYGYTF.

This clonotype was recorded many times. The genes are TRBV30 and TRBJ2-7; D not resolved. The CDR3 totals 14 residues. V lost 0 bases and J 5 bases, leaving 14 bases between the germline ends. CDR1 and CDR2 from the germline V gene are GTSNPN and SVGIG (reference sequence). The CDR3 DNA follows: TGTGCCTGGAGTGTACGGATAACGTCGCACGAGCAGTACTTC. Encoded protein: CAWSVRITSHEQYF. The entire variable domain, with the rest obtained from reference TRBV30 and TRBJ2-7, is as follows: SQTIHQWPATLVQPVGSPLSLECTVEGTSNPNLYWYRQAAGRGLQLLFYSVGIGQISSEVPQNLSASRPQDRQFILSSKKLLLSDSGFYLCAWSVRITSHEQYFGPGTRLTVT.